Each of the 13 T cell receptor beta chains below was sequenced from the same sample in a study of CD8 T cells in Susac syndrome. Reverse transcription of roughly 0.45 to 1 ug RNA was performed with random hexamers. TCRdb processed the immunoSEQ multiplex PCR reads anew with MiXCR; each CDR3 protein has one entry. The repertoire holds 330,000 or so distinct CDR3 sequences, with roughly 85% as singletons. The sequencing sample was made of CD8+ T cells from PBMCs. The receptors originated from a human donor with multiple sclerosis.

The chain is built from TRBV7-6 and TRBJ2-1; D is undetermined. V dropped 2 bases and J dropped 2 bases, with 13 bases sitting between them. Germline loops: CDR1 SGHVS, CDR2 FNYEAQ. The CDR3 spans 16 residues. CDR3 region: CASSLRIRTTYNEQFF. For the CDR3, the DNA is TGTGCCAGCAGCTTAAGGATTCGCACGACCTACAATGAGCAGTTCTTC.

The chain has TRBV27 and TRBJ1-1, with D possibly TRBD1 on 6 matching bases. CDR3 length equals 13 residues. The germline V and J ends were trimmed by 3 bases and 10 bases, with 15 bases remaining between them. Per germline, CDR1 MNHEY and CDR2 SMNVEV (reference sequence). CDR3 in DNA: TGTGCCAGCAGTTTGGGCAGGGGCCAACCAGCTTTCTTT. Translating it yields CASSLGRGQPAFF.

The gene calls are TRBV24-1 and TRBJ2-4; D is uncertain. V was trimmed by 0 bases and J by 14 bases, leaving 10 bases between them. The CDR3 covers 12 residues. The germline gives CDR1 KGHDR, CDR2 SFDVKD. The CDR3 sequence is CATSDLFGREYF. The CDR3 coding sequence is TGTGCCACCAGTGATTTGTTCGGTAGGGAGTACTTC.

CDR3 DNA sequence: TGTGCCAGCAGTTTAACAGGGCGGGGCAATCAGCCCCAGCATTTT. Its translation is CASSLTGRGNQPQHF. V and J are TRBV27 and TRBJ1-5; D perhaps matches TRBD1 (6 bases). Trimming pared 2 bases from V and 2 bases from J, leaving 10 bases between. CDR3 length: 15 residues. Germline lookup yields CDR1 MNHEY and CDR2 SMNVEV (reference sequence).

The chain combines TRBV9 with TRBJ2-7; 9 bases match TRBD2. The CDR3 is 15 residues long. V was pared by 0 bases and J by 3 bases, with 4 bases of the junction left unmatched. Germline V gene lookup returns CDR1 SGDLS and CDR2 YYNGEE. Written as DNA, the CDR3 is TGTGCCAGCAGCGTAGGCGATAGCGGGGGCTACGAGCAGTACTTC. This sequence encodes CASSVGDSGGYEQYF.

The chain joins TRBV19 to TRBJ1-3; D unclear. The CDR3 contains 12 residues. The V and J ends lost 8 bases and 4 bases respectively, with 9 bases between them. From germline, CDR1 is LNHDA and CDR2 SQIVND (reference sequence). The CDR3 spells CASSAEGNTIYF. DNA of the CDR3: TGTGCCAGTTCCGCCGAGGGAAACACCATATATTTT.

This chain connects TRBV5-4 to TRBJ2-1; D uncertain. CDR3 length equals 11 residues. V lost 0 bases and J lost 15, with 10 bases in between. The germline gives CDR1 SGHNT, CDR2 YYREEE (reference sequence). The CDR3 region has the DNA TGTGCCAGCAGCTTGGGAATAGGCCTGTTCTTC. Its protein is CASSLGIGLFF. Variable domain in full (rest from reference TRBV5-4 and TRBJ2-1): ETGVTQSPTHLIKTRGQQVTLRCSSQSGHNTVSWYQQALGQGPQFIFQYYREEENGRGNFPPRFSGLQFPNYSSELNVNALELDDSALYLCASSLGIGLFFGPGTRLTVL.

The V and J genes are TRBV5-4 and TRBJ2-2, with no clear D. Trimming removed 2 bases at V and 4 bases at J, with 9 bases between. Looked up from germline, CDR1 is SGHNT and CDR2 is YYREEE (reference sequence). The CDR3 has 14 amino acids. Here the CDR3 DNA reads TGTGCCAGCAGCTTTCTCGAGTTCACCGGGGAGCTGTTTTTT. The encoded protein is CASSFLEFTGELFF.

The gene calls are TRBV12-3 or TRBV12-4 and TRBJ2-2; 11 bases match TRBD2. This CDR3 contains 21 residues. V dropped 5 bases and J dropped 0; count of bases not matched to a gene: 17. CDR3 DNA: TGTGCCAGCAGTCCTAAGGTTCCGGGACTAGCGGTCTACACGAACACCGGGGAGCTGTTTTTT. Translated, it gives CASSPKVPGLAVYTNTGELFF.

V gene TRBV7-9 combines with J gene TRBJ2-7; D gene unclear. Trimming left V 4 bases short and J 7 bases short, with 14 bases between. CDR1 and CDR2 from the germline V gene are SEHNR and FQNEAQ (reference sequence). The CDR3 is 13 residues long. CDR3 nucleotides: TGTGCCAGCAGCTACCCCCAAAGGCGGGAGCAGTACTTC. Protein: CASSYPQRREQYF.

The chain couples TRBV10-3 to TRBJ2-3, with TRBD2 matching 10 bases. Germline lookup yields CDR1 ENHRY and CDR2 SYGVKD. CDR3 size: 16 residues. After removal of 3 bases from V and 3 bases from J, the junction contained 6 bases not matched to a gene. This CDR3 reads CAISEGLAGATDTQYF. As DNA, the CDR3 is TGTGCCATCAGTGAAGGGCTAGCGGGAGCTACAGATACGCAGTATTTT.

The CDR3 is CSARTRALAQSNQPQHF. The CDR3 nucleotides read TGCAGTGCAAGGACCAGGGCACTAGCGCAGAGCAATCAGCCCCAGCATTTT. The rearrangement joins TRBV20-1 to TRBJ1-5, with a weak D call TRBD1 (5 bases). V was shortened by 6 bases and J by 1 base, with 22 bases between the two germline ends. The CDR3 has 17 residues. The germline V gene has CDR1 DFQATT and CDR2 SNEGSKA (reference sequence).

The V and J genes are TRBV27 and TRBJ2-7; no reliable D call. CDR3 length: 13 residues. Per the germline V gene, CDR1 is MNHEY and CDR2 is SMNVEV (reference sequence). V dropped 3 bases and J dropped 4 bases, with 10 bases sitting between them. CDR3 in amino acids: CASSFGEGYEQYF. The CDR3 DNA follows: TGTGCCAGCAGTTTTGGCGAAGGATACGAGCAGTACTTC.